Following are 15 T cell receptor beta chains from one sample sequenced in a study of blood T cell repertoires in COVID-19. Clones were read by immunoSEQ multiplex PCR, and TCRdb kept only the in-frame ones, dropping some. The sample holds 430,000 or so clones, around nine tenths seen once. Sequenced input: PBMCs or T cells enriched from blood (not recorded which). These receptors all come from a woman in her thirties or forties who had recovered from COVID-19.

The CDR3 DNA reads as TGTGCCAGCAGCTTTTCAGGGTCCACAGATACGCAGTATTTT. It specifies CASSFSGSTDTQYF. V and J are TRBV7-2 and TRBJ2-3; TRBD1 might be the D (5 bases). Germline values: CDR1 SGHTA, CDR2 FQGNSA. This CDR3 spans 14 amino acids. V was pared by 3 bases and J by 2 bases, with 9 bases between.

The J gene is TRBJ2-3, the V gene TRBV5-1; maybe TRBD2 (5 bases). Per the germline V gene, CDR1 is SGHRS and CDR2 is YFSETQ. V lost 1 base to trimming and J lost 2 bases, with 8 bases between them. CDR3 length equals 14 residues. The CDR3 nucleotides read TGCGCCAGCAGCTTGACTAGTTCCACAGATACGCAGTATTTT. It translates to CASSLTSSTDTQYF.

This sequence joins TRBV6-5 and TRBJ2-3; TRBD1 matches at 9 bases. The ends lost 6 bases at V and 6 bases at J; junction bases unmatched: 10. The CDR3 contains 15 residues. Germline CDR1 reads MNHEY; CDR2 reads SVGAGI. CDR3 residues: CASRNRDRVRDTQYF. DNA of the CDR3: TGTGCCAGCAGAAACCGGGACAGGGTGCGTGATACGCAGTATTTT.

J is TRBJ2-7 and V is TRBV20-1, with 7 bases identical to TRBD2. V gave up 4 bases and J gave up 4 bases; unmatched junction bases: 4. CDR3 length: 12 amino acids. Germline values: CDR1 DFQATT, CDR2 SNEGSKA (reference sequence). The chain's CDR3 is CSAIDGRYEQYF. The CDR3 region has the DNA TGCAGTGCTATTGACGGGAGGTACGAGCAGTACTTC.

The V and J genes are TRBV12-3 or TRBV12-4 and TRBJ2-3, with unresolved D. V was pared by 3 bases and J by 5 bases, with 9 bases between. This CDR3 contains 13 residues. The CDR3 coding sequence is TGTGCCAGCAGTTTGATGTCGGGAGATACGCAGTATTTT. The encoded protein is CASSLMSGDTQYF.

CDR3 coding DNA: TGTGCCAGTAGCCTAACACAGGTAACCTACGAGCAGTACTTC. It translates to CASSLTQVTYEQYF. The chain employs TRBV19 and TRBJ2-7; tentatively, D is TRBD1 (5 bases). The germline V gene encodes CDR1 LNHDA and CDR2 SQIVND (reference sequence). CDR3 length equals 14 residues. Trimming shortened V by 6 bases and J by 2 bases, and 14 bases separated the two germline ends.

The chain has TRBV9 and TRBJ2-7, with TRBD2 matching 8 bases. V was clipped by 4 bases and J by 0 bases; unmatched bases: 9. Germline CDR1 and CDR2: SGDLS and YYNGEE. The CDR3 has 16 amino acids. CDR3 protein: CASSPSVGRVSYEQYF. In DNA form, the CDR3 reads TGTGCCAGCAGCCCTTCGGTCGGGAGGGTCTCCTACGAGCAGTACTTC.

This chain connects TRBV4-2 to TRBJ1-2, with a possible D match to TRBD1 (6 bases). Trimming stripped 1 base from V and 2 bases from J, with 11 bases between. The CDR3 spans 15 residues. The germline CDR1 and CDR2 sequences are LGHNA and YNFKEQ. CDR3 nucleotides: TGTGCCAGCAGCCAAGCAGGGGATAAAAACTATGGCTACACCTTC. Translated: CASSQAGDKNYGYTF.

This clone was counted once. The gene calls are TRBV24-1 and TRBJ1-5; possibly TRBD1 for D (6 bases). V was clipped by 3 bases and J by 0 bases, with 11 bases between them. Germline CDR1 KGHDR, CDR2 SFDVKD. The CDR3 runs 16 residues. CDR3 sequence (DNA): TGTGCCACCAGTGATGGACAGTTACATAGCAATCAGCCCCAGCATTTT. It encodes CATSDGQLHSNQPQHF.

The chain employs TRBV7-9 and TRBJ1-5, with D unresolved. This CDR3 is 12 amino acids long. Trimming removed 4 bases from V and 8 bases from J, with 9 bases in between. Per germline, CDR1 SEHNR and CDR2 FQNEAQ (reference sequence). CDR3 nucleotides: TGTGCCAGCAGCTCAGGCAGTAAGCCCCAGCATTTT. Translating it yields CASSSGSKPQHF.

The genes are TRBV4-3 and TRBJ1-6; D gene uncertain. V lost 1 base, J lost 0 bases, and 7 bases lay in between. This CDR3 has 16 amino acids. Germline CDR1 and CDR2: LGHNA and YSLEER. DNA of the CDR3: TGCGCCAGCAGCCAAGGGTACAGCTCCTATAATTCACCCCTCCACTTT. Translated, it gives CASSQGYSSYNSPLHF.

The genes are TRBV6-2 or TRBV6-3 and TRBJ2-7; 9 nucleotides align to TRBD1. The CDR3 is made up of 13 amino acids. Germline loops: CDR1 MNHEY, CDR2 SVGEGT. Trimming cost V 6 bases and J 6 bases; bases outside gene matches: 6. CDR3 sequence reads: CASSIQGATEQYF. As DNA, the CDR3 is TGTGCCAGCAGCATACAGGGGGCGACCGAGCAGTACTTC.

This clone has a single count. V and J are TRBV24-1 and TRBJ2-1; 12 bases match TRBD1. Trimming removed 4 bases from V and 7 bases from J; junction bases left unmatched: 7. The length of the CDR3 is 16 residues. Germline V lookup: CDR1 KGHDR, CDR2 SFDVKD. The CDR3 bases are TGTGCCACCAGTGACCCCGGGACAGGGGGCTCGAATGAGCAGTTCTTC. This sequence encodes CATSDPGTGGSNEQFF.

The chain combines TRBV24-1 with TRBJ2-1; 9 bases agree with TRBD1. CDR3 length equals 16 residues. Germline assignment: CDR1 KGHDR and CDR2 SFDVKD. With V trimmed by 4 bases and J by 2 bases, 5 bases remained unmatched. The CDR3 region has the DNA TGTGCCACCAGTGACGTACAGGGGGCTACCTACAATGAGCAGTTCTTC. This sequence encodes CATSDVQGATYNEQFF.

The count of this clone is one. The chain combines TRBV18 with TRBJ2-1; perhaps TRBD1 as D (6 bases). Looked up from germline, CDR1 is KGHSH and CDR2 is LQKENI. Deletions cut 2 bases from V and 5 bases from J, with 16 bases between. CDR3 length: 16 amino acids. CDR3 bases: TGTGCCAGCTCACCATGGTTGGGGGCCCAGGACAATGAGCAGTTCTTC. It encodes CASSPWLGAQDNEQFF. The full variable domain, its missing parts supplied by reference TRBV18 and TRBJ2-1, is NAGVMQNPRHLVRRRGQEARLRCSPMKGHSHVYWYRQLPEEGLKFMVYLQKENIIDESGMPKERFSAEFPKEGPSILRIQQVVRGDSAAYFCASSPWLGAQDNEQFFGPGTRLTVL.